Listed here is a single TCR beta chain. The second PCR ran roughly 6 to 11 cycles with a sample-barcoded 5' primer and J-beta primers. MiXCR, applied by TCRdb to the 5' RACE reads, yields one record per CDR3 protein. The sample lists about 930,000 distinct CDR3 sequences; just under 30% were seen once. The data derive from a study of blood T cells in healthy people across ages. As for the study in general: About one barcoded beta molecule per two T cells was the capture yield of template switching.

Losses at the gene ends were 4 bases for V and 2 bases for J; bases not matched to a gene: 7. The CDR3 has 15 amino acids. The germline V gene encodes CDR1 MDHEN and CDR2 SYDVKM. The same sample was also studied in work on T cells of mothers and their children. From that report: The second PCR used the M1S primer, and this primer added sample barcodes and 2-4 random nucleotides. Thymic selection molds TCR recombination output in a comparable way in related and unrelated pairs. Slightly higher, non-significant overlap characterized related mother-child pairs relative to unrelated pairs.

The chain combines TRBV28 with TRBJ1-2, with 7 bases lining up with TRBD1. Source material: blood. This sequence originates from a woman between 40 and 50 years old in good health. The CDR3 protein is CASSSPGQRNYGYTF. CDR3 nucleotides: TGTGCCAGCAGTTCCCCGGGACAGAGGAACTATGGCTACACCTTC.